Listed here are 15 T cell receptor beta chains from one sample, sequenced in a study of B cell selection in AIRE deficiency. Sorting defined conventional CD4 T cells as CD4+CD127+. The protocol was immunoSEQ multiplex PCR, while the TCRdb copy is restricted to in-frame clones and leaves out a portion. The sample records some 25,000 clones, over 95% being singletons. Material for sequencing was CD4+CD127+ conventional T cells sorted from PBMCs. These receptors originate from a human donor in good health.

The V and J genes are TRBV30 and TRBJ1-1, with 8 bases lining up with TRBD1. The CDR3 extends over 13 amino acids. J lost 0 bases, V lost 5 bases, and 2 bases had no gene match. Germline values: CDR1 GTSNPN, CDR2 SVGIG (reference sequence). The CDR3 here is CAWGDRLNTEAFF. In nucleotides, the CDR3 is TGTGCCTGGGGGGACAGGTTGAACACTGAAGCTTTCTTT.

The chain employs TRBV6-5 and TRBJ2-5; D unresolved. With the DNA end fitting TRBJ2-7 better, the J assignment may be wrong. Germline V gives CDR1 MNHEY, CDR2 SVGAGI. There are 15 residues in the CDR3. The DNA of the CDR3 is TGTGCCAGCAGTTACTCGGGTAGGGAAGGGAACGAGCAGTACTTC. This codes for CASSYSGREGNEQYF.

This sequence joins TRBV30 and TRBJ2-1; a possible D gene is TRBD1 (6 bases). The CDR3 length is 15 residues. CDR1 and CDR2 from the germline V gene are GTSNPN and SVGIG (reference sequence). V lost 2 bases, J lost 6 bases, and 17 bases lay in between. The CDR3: CAWSYAGELVNEQFF. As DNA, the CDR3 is TGTGCCTGGAGTTATGCAGGGGAGTTGGTCAATGAGCAGTTCTTC.

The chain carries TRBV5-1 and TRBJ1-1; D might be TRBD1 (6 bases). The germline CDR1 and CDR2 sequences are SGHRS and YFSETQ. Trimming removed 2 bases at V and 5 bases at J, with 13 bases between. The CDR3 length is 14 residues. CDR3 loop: CASSFTGQGTEAFF. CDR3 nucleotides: TGCGCCAGCAGCTTTACAGGGCAGGGAACTGAAGCTTTCTTT.

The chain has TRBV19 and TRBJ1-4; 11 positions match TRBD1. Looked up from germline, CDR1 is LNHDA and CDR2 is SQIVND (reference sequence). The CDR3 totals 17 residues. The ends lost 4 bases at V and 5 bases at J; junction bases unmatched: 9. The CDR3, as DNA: TGTGCCAGTAGTACCCTCTTGGACAGGGGGCGGAATGAAAAACTGTTTTTT. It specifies CASSTLLDRGRNEKLFF. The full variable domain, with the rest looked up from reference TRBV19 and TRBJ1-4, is DGGITQSPKYLFRKEGQNVTLSCEQNLNHDAMYWYRQDPGQGLRLIYYSQIVNDFQKGDIAEGYSVSREKKESFPLTVTSAQKNPTAFYLCASSTLLDRGRNEKLFFGSGTQLSVL.

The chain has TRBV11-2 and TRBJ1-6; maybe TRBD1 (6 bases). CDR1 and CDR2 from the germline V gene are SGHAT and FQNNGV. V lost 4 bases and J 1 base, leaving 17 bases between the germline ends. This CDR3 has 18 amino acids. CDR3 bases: TGTGCCAGCAGCTCGAGAACAGGGTTTCGTTCCTATAATTCACCCCTCCACTTT. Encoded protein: CASSSRTGFRSYNSPLHF.

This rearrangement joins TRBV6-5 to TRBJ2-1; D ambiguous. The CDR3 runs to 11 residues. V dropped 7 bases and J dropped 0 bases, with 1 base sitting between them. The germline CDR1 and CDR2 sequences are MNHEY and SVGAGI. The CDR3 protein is CASTSYNEQFF. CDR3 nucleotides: TGTGCCAGCACCTCCTACAATGAGCAGTTCTTC.

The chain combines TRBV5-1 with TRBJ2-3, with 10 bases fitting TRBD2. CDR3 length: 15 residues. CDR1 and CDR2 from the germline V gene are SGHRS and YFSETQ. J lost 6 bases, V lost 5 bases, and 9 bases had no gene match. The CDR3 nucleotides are TGCGCCAGCAGTCCAACCGGGACTAGCGCTGATACGCAGTATTTT. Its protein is CASSPTGTSADTQYF.

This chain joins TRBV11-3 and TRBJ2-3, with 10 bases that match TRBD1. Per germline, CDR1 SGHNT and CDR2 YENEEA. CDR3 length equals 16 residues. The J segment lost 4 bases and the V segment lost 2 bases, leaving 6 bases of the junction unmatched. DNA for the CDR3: TGTGCCAGCAGCTTATATGGGACAGGGGATCCAGATACGCAGTATTTT. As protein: CASSLYGTGDPDTQYF.

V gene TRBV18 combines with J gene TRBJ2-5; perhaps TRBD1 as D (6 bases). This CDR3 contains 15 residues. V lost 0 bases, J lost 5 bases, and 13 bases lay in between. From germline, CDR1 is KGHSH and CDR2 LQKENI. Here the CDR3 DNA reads TGTGCCAGCTCACCACCGGGGGCAGGGATGGAGACCCAGTACTTC. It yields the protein CASSPPGAGMETQYF. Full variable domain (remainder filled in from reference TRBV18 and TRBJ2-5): NAGVMQNPRHLVRRRGQEARLRCSPMKGHSHVYWYRQLPEEGLKFMVYLQKENIIDESGMPKERFSAEFPKEGPSILRIQQVVRGDSAAYFCASSPPGAGMETQYFGPGTRLLVL.

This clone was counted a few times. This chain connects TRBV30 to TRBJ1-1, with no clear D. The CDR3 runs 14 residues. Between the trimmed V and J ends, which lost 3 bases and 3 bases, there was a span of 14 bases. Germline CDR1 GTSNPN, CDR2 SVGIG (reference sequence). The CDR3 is CAWRDSPGDTEAFF. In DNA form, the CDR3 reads TGTGCCTGGAGGGACTCCCCGGGTGACACTGAAGCTTTCTTT.

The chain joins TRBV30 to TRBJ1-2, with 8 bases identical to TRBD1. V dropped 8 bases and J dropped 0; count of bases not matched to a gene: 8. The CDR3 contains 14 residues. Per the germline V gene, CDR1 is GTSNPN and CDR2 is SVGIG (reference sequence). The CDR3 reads CALTATGANYGYTF. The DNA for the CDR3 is TGTGCCCTGACGGCGACAGGGGCTAACTATGGCTACACCTTC.

The CDR3 DNA reads as TGTGCCAGCAGTCCCCACGGGACTACCTCCTACAATGAGCAGTTCTTC. Its translation: CASSPHGTTSYNEQFF. This chain uses TRBV27 with TRBJ2-1; 7 nucleotides align to TRBD2. The ends lost 5 bases at V and 0 bases at J; junction bases unmatched: 7. CDR3 length equals 16 residues. The germline gives CDR1 MNHEY, CDR2 SMNVEV (reference sequence).

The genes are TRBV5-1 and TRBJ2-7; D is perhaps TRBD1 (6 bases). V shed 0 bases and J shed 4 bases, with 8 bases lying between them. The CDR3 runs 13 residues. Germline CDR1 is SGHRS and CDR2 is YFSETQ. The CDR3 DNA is TGCGCCAGCAGCTTGGATGACAGGTACGAGCAGTACTTC. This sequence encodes CASSLDDRYEQYF.

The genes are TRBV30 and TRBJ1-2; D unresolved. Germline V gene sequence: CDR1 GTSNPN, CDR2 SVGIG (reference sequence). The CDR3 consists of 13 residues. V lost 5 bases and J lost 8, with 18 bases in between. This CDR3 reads CAWVVGTRGGYTF. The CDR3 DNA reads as TGTGCCTGGGTTGTCGGCACCCGTGGCGGCTACACCTTC.